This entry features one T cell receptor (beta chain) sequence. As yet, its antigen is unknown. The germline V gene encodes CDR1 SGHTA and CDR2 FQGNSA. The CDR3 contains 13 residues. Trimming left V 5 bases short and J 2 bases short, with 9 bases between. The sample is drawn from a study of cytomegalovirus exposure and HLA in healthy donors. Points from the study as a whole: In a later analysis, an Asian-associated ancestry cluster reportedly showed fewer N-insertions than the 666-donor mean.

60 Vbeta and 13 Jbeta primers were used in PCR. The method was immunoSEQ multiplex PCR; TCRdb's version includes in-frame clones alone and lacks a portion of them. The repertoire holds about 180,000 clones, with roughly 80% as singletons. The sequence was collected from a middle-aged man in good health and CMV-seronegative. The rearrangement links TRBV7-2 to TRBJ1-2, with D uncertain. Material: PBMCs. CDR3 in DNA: TGTGCCAGCAGCCTTGAGATAAACTATGGCTACACCTTC. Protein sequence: CASSLEINYGYTF.